One and the same sample provided the 20 T cell receptor beta chains below, sequenced in a study of T cell responses to AZD1222 COVID-19 vaccine. Some clones are missing from TCRdb's copy, which holds only in-frame ones; the method was immunoSEQ multiplex PCR. This sample yields around 100,000 clones, of which 91% are seen a single time; about 50% belongs to the top ten. Sequences were derived from peripheral blood, sampled on day 0 of AZD1222 vaccination. The receptor source for this set is an adult in good health.

V is TRBV18 and J is TRBJ2-5, with no clear D. Germline V gene lookup returns CDR1 KGHSH and CDR2 LQKENI. The CDR3 contains 15 residues. V lost 6 bases and J lost 1, with 15 bases in between. The CDR3, as DNA: TGTGCCAGCTCCCCCTCGGGCGGATTCCAAGAGACCCAGTACTTC. The encoded protein is CASSPSGGFQETQYF.

The chain uses TRBV6-6 and TRBJ1-5; 9 bases fit TRBD1. The J segment lost 5 bases and the V segment lost 2 bases, leaving 4 bases of the junction unmatched. From germline, CDR1 is MNHNY and CDR2 SVGAGI (reference sequence). This CDR3 has 15 amino acids. The CDR3 reads CASSYGTGRDQPQHF. CDR3 in DNA: TGTGCCAGCAGTTACGGGACAGGGCGGGATCAGCCCCAGCATTTT.

The table lists this clone with a count of one. This rearrangement joins TRBV7-9 to TRBJ1-5; 10 bases are a match to TRBD1. Germline V CDR1 and CDR2: SEHNR, FQNEAQ (reference sequence). Trimming removed 2 bases from V and 6 bases from J; junction bases left unmatched: 7. The CDR3 extends over 16 amino acids. CDR3 protein: CASSLYGQGVGQPQHF. The CDR3 coding sequence is TGTGCCAGCAGCTTATATGGACAGGGGGTTGGTCAGCCCCAGCATTTT.

V is TRBV5-1 and J is TRBJ2-5; D tentatively reads TRBD1 or TRBD2 (5 bases each). Germline lookup yields CDR1 SGHRS and CDR2 YFSETQ. This CDR3 contains 13 residues. Trimming took 5 bases from V and 4 from J, leaving 12 bases between them. CDR3 sequence: CASRLGVGETQYF. The CDR3 bases are TGCGCCAGCAGACTGGGGGTGGGAGAGACCCAGTACTTC.

The chain recombines TRBV3-1 (or the pseudogene TRBV3-2) with TRBJ2-5; D perhaps matches TRBD2 (5 bases). Trimming removed 1 base from V and 9 bases from J, with 12 bases in between. Germline CDR1 LGHDT, CDR2 YNNKEL (reference sequence). The CDR3 extends over 13 amino acids. CDR3 in DNA: TGTGCCAGCAGCCAAGTACAGTCGAGGGCCCAGTACTTC. This codes for CASSQVQSRAQYF.

The gene calls are TRBV6-5 and TRBJ2-7, with TRBD1 identical over 7 bases. There are 14 residues in the CDR3. The germline V gene encodes CDR1 MNHEY and CDR2 SVGAGI. With 6 bases clipped from V and 2 bases from J, the junction kept 7 bases outside the gene matches. The chain's CDR3 is CASRRGGSTYEQYF. CDR3 DNA sequence: TGTGCCAGCAGAAGAGGGGGCAGTACCTACGAGCAGTACTTC.

The chain links TRBV10-3 to TRBJ1-3; D is unresolved. Germline CDR1 ENHRY, CDR2 SYGVKD. V was trimmed by 6 bases and J by 1 base, leaving 10 bases between them. The CDR3 totals 14 residues. The CDR3 DNA reads as TGTGCCATCAGCACACAGTTGTCTGGAAACACCATATATTTT. This gives the protein CAISTQLSGNTIYF.

This clone appeared once. This chain connects TRBV5-3 to TRBJ1-2; D unclear. TRBV5-3 is an ORF, with its function uncertain. The CDR3 totals 13 residues. Trimming took off 6 bases at V and 2 bases at J, with 11 bases between the two ends. The CDR3: CARTHKANYGYTF. In nucleotides, the CDR3 is TGTGCCAGAACCCACAAAGCGAACTATGGCTACACCTTC.

The chain uses TRBV6-1 and TRBJ1-2; D is unresolved. Germline CDR1 is MNHNS and CDR2 is SASEGT. V lost 0 bases to trimming and J lost 4 bases, with 12 bases between them. This CDR3 spans 15 amino acids. Here the CDR3 DNA reads TGTGCCAGCAGTGAAGCGGACGAGGGTCCCTATGGCTACACCTTC. This encodes CASSEADEGPYGYTF.

The chain employs TRBV6-1 and TRBJ2-7, with TRBD2 as a possible D gene (5 bases). V lost 3 bases, J lost 0 bases, and 9 bases lay in between. The CDR3 contains 14 residues. From germline, CDR1 is MNHNS and CDR2 SASEGT. The CDR3 is CASSDGVPSYEQYF. The CDR3 bases are TGTGCCAGCAGTGACGGGGTACCCTCCTACGAGCAGTACTTC.

The chain links TRBV7-2 to TRBJ1-1; perhaps TRBD1 as D (6 bases). The germline V and J ends were trimmed by 1 base and 3 bases, with 9 bases remaining between them. CDR1 and CDR2 from the germline V gene are SGHTA and FQGNSA. The CDR3 sequence is 14 residues long. As DNA, the CDR3 is TGTGCCAGCAGCTTAGTCCCAGGGGACACTGAAGCTTTCTTT. It is translated as CASSLVPGDTEAFF.

The chain couples TRBV6-1 to TRBJ1-1, with 9 positions matching TRBD1. CDR3 length equals 11 residues. Trimming removed 3 bases from V and 12 bases from J; junction bases left unmatched: 2. Germline CDR1 MNHNS, CDR2 SASEGT. The CDR3, as DNA: TGTGCCAGCAGTGACGGACAGGGGCCTTTCTTT. Protein: CASSDGQGPFF.

This clone was detected a few times. V is TRBV6-5 and J is TRBJ2-7; TRBD1 matches 7 bases. V shed 7 bases and J 0 bases; nucleotides not matched to a gene: 6. Germline V gives CDR1 MNHEY, CDR2 SVGAGI. This CDR3 spans 14 amino acids. CDR3 in amino acids: CASKTAGGSYEQYF. DNA of the CDR3: TGTGCCAGCAAGACGGCAGGGGGCTCCTACGAGCAGTACTTC.

V and J are TRBV9 and TRBJ2-7; possibly TRBD1 or TRBD2 for D (5 bases each). V was trimmed by 3 bases and J by 3 bases, leaving 16 bases between them. Germline CDR1 SGDLS, CDR2 YYNGEE. This CDR3 has 15 amino acids. DNA for the CDR3: TGTGCCAGCAGCGGAGGTTTAGGGACCAACTACGAGCAGTACTTC. Its translation is CASSGGLGTNYEQYF.

This clone was counted a few times. The V gene is TRBV29-1, the J gene TRBJ1-1; D is perhaps TRBD1 (6 bases). The CDR3 is 13 residues long. V was cut by 5 bases and J by 5 bases, with 15 bases left in between. Germline CDR1 reads SQVTM; CDR2 reads ANQGSEA. CDR3 sequence reads: CSVTTGRGTEAFF. CDR3 in DNA: TGCAGCGTTACAACAGGGCGGGGGACTGAAGCTTTCTTT.

V usage is TRBV7-3 and J usage is TRBJ2-7; 9 positions match TRBD1. The trim removed 5 bases at V and 5 bases at J, leaving 7 bases unmatched. This CDR3 comprises 14 residues. Germline lookup yields CDR1 SGHTA and CDR2 FQGTGA. The CDR3 loop reads CASSQGQGSDEQYF. The CDR3 DNA follows: TGTGCCAGCAGCCAGGGACAGGGTAGCGACGAGCAGTACTTC.

This clone has only a few counts. This chain connects TRBV12-3 or TRBV12-4 to TRBJ1-2; no definite D call. The CDR3 spans 12 residues. V was clipped by 6 bases and J by 3 bases, with 8 bases between them. CDR3 protein: CASSLGHYGYTF. The DNA of the CDR3 is TGTGCCAGCAGCCTTGGGCACTATGGCTACACCTTC.

The chain carries TRBV19 and TRBJ2-3, with D hard to call. V was shortened by 5 bases and J by 0 bases, with 9 bases between the two germline ends. The CDR3 length is 14 residues. Germline V gene sequence: CDR1 LNHDA, CDR2 SQIVND (reference sequence). The CDR3 sequence: CASSYRSSTDTQYF. The CDR3 coding sequence is TGTGCCAGTAGTTATAGGTCGAGCACAGATACGCAGTATTTT.

This sequence joins TRBV6-7 and TRBJ1-1, with 7 bases identical to TRBD1. TRBV6-7 is an open reading frame whose function is uncertain. The CDR3 has 16 amino acids. J was trimmed by 0 bases and V by 2 bases; bases with no gene match: 6. The CDR3 DNA reads TGTGCCAGCAGTTACACGCCCGGGACAGTGAACACTGAAGCTTTCTTT. This translates into CASSYTPGTVNTEAFF.

The chain links TRBV19 to TRBJ2-7; 7 nucleotides agree with TRBD2. V lost 1 base and J lost 0; bases outside the gene matches: 6. CDR3 length: 16 residues. Germline V CDR1 and CDR2: LNHDA, SQIVND (reference sequence). CDR3 amino acids: CASSIGRRESSYEQYF. The CDR3 bases are TGTGCCAGTAGTATAGGTCGGCGGGAGAGCTCCTACGAGCAGTACTTC.